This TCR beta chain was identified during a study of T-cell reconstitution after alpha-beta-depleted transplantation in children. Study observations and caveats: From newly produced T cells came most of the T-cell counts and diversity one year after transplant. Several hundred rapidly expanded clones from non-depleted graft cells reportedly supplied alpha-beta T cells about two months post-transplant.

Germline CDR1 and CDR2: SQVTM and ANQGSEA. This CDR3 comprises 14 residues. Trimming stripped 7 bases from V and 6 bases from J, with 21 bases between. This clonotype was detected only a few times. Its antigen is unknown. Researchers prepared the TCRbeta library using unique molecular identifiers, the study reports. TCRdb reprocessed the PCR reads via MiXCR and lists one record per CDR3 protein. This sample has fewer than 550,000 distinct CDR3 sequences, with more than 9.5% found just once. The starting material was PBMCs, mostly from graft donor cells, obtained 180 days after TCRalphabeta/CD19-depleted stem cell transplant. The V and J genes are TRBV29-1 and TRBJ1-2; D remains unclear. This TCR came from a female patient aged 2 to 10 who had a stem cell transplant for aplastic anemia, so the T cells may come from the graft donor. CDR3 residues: CSAHSGQHEDGYTF. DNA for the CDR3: TGCAGCGCTCATTCCGGCCAGCACGAGGATGGCTACACCTTC.